The clone carrying this T cell receptor beta chain was recorded at least ten times. TCRdb processed the 5' RACE reads anew with MiXCR; each CDR3 protein has one entry. Among 60,000 to 70,000 distinct CDR3 sequences listed, 15% to 20% were seen once. These data belong to a study of HIV-infected patients and healthy controls. This CDR3 comprises 13 residues. CDR1 is SGHDN and CDR2 is FVKESK in the germline V gene. V shed 4 bases and J 2 bases; nucleotides not matched to a gene: 0. This receptor was identified in a human donor in good health. The sample taken for sequencing was CD4+ T cells from blood. This chain uses TRBV14 with TRBJ2-7; TRBD1 matches 9 bases. This CDR3 reads CASSRDRAYEQYF. DNA for the CDR3: TGTGCCAGCAGCCGGGACAGGGCCTACGAGCAGTACTTC.